Below, one TCR beta chain is given with its context. This clone's antigen is unknown. Base qualities are missing; no much larger clone stands one base away. V is cut by 3 bases and J by 6 bases, and the space between the germline ends is 14 bases. Via the germline V gene, CDR1 is MGHRA and CDR2 YSYEKL. Measured from the cysteine to the phenylalanine, the CDR3 is 15 residues long. CDR3 DNA only is kept here, 45 bases in frame from base 1. Patients with autoimmune disease history or receiving systemic immunosuppression were excluded from the trial. Peripheral blood for TCR sequencing was drawn from every dose cohort at baseline, at cycle 4 day 1 and at cycle 7 day 1. Samples came from an open-label, multicenter, first-in-human phase I dose-escalation trial of ivuxolimab. Adults with locally advanced or metastatic melanoma, renal cell, hepatocellular, or head and neck squamous cell carcinoma were enrolled in the trial. Before TCR sequencing, CD4+ T cells and CD8+ T cells from peripheral blood were sorted into separate populations.

Genomic DNA was isolated from the sorted cells so that the TCRbeta CDR3 region could be sequenced. The immunoSEQ Assay was used to sequence the TCRbeta CDR3 regions. TCRdb carries this immuneACCESS record with in-frame sequences only. Its versions omit some clonotypes, under half of them owing to an unresolved V gene in the studies checked, with the rest unexplained. The sample yields roughly 89,000 clones; 90% were counted once. The top ten constitute 6.5% to 8.5% of the sample. The data are from a study of OX40 agonist ivuxolimab in advanced cancers. Describing the broader study: Ivuxolimab was a fully human IgG2 agonistic monoclonal antibody targeting the costimulatory receptor OX40 (CD134). Patients were allowed to have had prior anti-PD-1, anti-PD-L1 or anti-CTLA-4 therapy, and 40% to 45% of the dose-escalation patients had been treated with checkpoint inhibitors. Among the roughly 52 dose-escalation patients, about 20 had hepatocellular carcinoma, approximately 15 melanoma, 9 renal cell carcinoma and 9 head and neck cancer. Intravenous ivuxolimab was administered to patients every 2 weeks at six dose levels: 0.01, 0.1, 0.3, 1.5, 3 and 10 mg/kg. Three dose-escalation patients achieved partial responses, one with hepatocellular carcinoma and two with cutaneous melanoma. The paper covers the monotherapy dose-escalation part of the phase I ivuxolimab trial, which included N ≈ 54 patients. Peripheral TCRbeta sequencing aimed to test whether ivuxolimab altered TCR sequence diversity and caused clonal T-cell expansion. In the dose-escalation cohort, 82.7% of patients were male, and the mean age was around 60 years, with a range of about 23 to 85. On the study overall, not on this receptor specifically: Antigen specificity was not determined for the clonally expanded peripheral T cells. At doses of 0.1 to 3.0 mg/kg, clonal expansion of both CD4+ and CD8+ T cells in blood was seen between baseline and week 6. After ivuxolimab, more expanded clones were found on average in CD8+ T cells than in CD4+ T cells. Low levels of normalized T-cell clonal expansion were also seen in some patients who did not respond. In the 0.1-3.0 mg/kg groups, partial responders were among the patients with the lowest normalized peripheral clonal expansion, particularly in CD8+ T cells.

The receptor chain draws on TRBV4-1 and TRBJ2-2; the D element might be TRBD1 or TRBD2, as each aligns at 6 bases. The sample consisted of CD4+ or CD8+ T cells sorted from blood, taken in a trial of the OX40 agonist ivuxolimab. This TCR derives from an adult with an advanced solid tumor such as melanoma, head and neck, liver or kidney cancer. The DNA sequence reads TGCGCCAGCAGCCAGTCCGGGGGCGCGCCCGGGGAGCTGTTTTTT. This sequence encodes CASSQSGGAPGELFF.